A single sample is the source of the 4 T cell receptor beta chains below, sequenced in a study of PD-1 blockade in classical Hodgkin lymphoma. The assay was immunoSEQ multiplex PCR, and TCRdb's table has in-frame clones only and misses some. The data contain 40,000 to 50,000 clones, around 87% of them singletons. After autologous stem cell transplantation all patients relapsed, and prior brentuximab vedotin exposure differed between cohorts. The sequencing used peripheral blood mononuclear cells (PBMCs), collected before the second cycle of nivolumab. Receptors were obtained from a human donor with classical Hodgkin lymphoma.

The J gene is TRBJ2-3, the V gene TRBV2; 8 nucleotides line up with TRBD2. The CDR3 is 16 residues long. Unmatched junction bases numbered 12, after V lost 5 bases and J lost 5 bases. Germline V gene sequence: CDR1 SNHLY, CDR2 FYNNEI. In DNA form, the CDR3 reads TGTGCCAGCAGTCCTCCCTCGGGACTAGGAGAAGATACGCAGTATTTT. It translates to CASSPPSGLGEDTQYF.

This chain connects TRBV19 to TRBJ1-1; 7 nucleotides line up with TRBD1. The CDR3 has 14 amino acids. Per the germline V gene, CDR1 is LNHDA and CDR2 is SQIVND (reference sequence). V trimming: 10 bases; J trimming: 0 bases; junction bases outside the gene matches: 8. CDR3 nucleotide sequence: TGTGCCACCGGCAGGGGGGCTGTGAACACTGAAGCTTTCTTT. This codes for CATGRGAVNTEAFF.

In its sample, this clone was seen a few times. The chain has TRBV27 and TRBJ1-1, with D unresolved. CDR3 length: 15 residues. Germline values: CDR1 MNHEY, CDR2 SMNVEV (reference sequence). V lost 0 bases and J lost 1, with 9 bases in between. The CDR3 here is CASSLSLTGNTEAFF. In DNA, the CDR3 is TGTGCCAGCAGTTTATCCCTGACGGGGAACACTGAAGCTTTCTTT.

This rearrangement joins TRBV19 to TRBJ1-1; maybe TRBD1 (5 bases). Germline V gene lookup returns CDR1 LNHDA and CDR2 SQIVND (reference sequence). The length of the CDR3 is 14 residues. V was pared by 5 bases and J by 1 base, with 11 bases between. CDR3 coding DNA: TGTGCCAGTAGTTTCGGGACCTCGAACACTGAAGCTTTCTTT. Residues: CASSFGTSNTEAFF.